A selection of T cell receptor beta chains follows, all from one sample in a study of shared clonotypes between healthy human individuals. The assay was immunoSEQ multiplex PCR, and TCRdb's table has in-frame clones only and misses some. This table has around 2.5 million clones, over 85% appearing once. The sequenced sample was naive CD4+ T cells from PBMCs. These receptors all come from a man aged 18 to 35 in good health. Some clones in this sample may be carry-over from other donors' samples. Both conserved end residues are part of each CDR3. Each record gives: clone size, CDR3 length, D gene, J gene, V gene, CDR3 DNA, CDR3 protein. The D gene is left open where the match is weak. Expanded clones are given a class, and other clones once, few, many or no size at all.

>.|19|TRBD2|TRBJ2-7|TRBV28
TGTGCCAGCAGTTTTAATTTTGGACTAGCGGGAGAAATCTCCTACGAGCAGTACTTC
CASSFNFGLAGEISYEQYF
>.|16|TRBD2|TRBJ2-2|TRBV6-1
TGTGCCAGCAGTGAACTAGCGGGAGTTGACACCGGGGAGCTGTTTTTT
CASSELAGVDTGELFF
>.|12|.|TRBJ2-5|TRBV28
TGTGCCAGCAGTTTATTTCAAGAGACCCAGTACTTC
CASSLFQETQYF
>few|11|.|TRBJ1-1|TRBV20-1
TGCAGTGCTAGAGACAGGACTGAAGCTTTCTTT
CSARDRTEAFF
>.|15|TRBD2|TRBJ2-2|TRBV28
TGTGCCAGCAGTTGGGAGGGCGCGAACACCGGGGAGCTGTTTTTT
CASSWEGANTGELFF
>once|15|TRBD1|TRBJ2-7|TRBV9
TGTGCCAGCAGCGTATCCCCCCAGGGGGTCTACGAGCAGTACTTC
CASSVSPQGVYEQYF
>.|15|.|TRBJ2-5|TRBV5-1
TGCGCCAGCAGCTTGACCTCGACTAGGGAGGAGACCCAGTACTTC
CASSLTSTREETQYF
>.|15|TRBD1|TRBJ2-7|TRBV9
TGTGCCAGCAGCGTCAGGACAGGTTTGGCGTACGAGCAGTACTTC
CASSVRTGLAYEQYF
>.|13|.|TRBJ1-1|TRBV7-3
TGTGCCAGCAGCTTACGGTTGGACACTGAAGCTTTCTTT
CASSLRLDTEAFF
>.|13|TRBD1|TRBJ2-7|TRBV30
TGTGCCCTTGGTTCAGGGGGTTCCTACGAGCAGTACTTC
CALGSGGSYEQYF
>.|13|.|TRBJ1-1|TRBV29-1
TGCAGCGTGCAAGGACAGATGAACACTGAAGCTTTCTTT
CSVQGQMNTEAFF
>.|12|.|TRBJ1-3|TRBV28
TGTGCCAGCAGTGACCCCGGAAACACCATATATTTT
CASSDPGNTIYF
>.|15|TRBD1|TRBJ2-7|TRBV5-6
TGTGCCAGCAGCGACCGGGGACAGGGCTCCTACGAGCAGTACTTC
CASSDRGQGSYEQYF
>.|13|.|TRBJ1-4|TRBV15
TGTGCCACCAGCAGAGGACGAAGGGAAAAACTGTTTTTT
CATSRGRREKLFF
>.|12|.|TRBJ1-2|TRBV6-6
TGTGCCAGCAGTACGGATAACTATGGCTACACCTTC
CASSTDNYGYTF
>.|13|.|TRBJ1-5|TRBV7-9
TGTGCCAGCACTCCGGGGGTGCAGCAGCCCCAGCATTTT
CASTPGVQQPQHF
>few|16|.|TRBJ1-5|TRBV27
TGTGCCAGCAGTCCGAGGACAGAATATAGCAATCAGCCCCAGCATTTT
CASSPRTEYSNQPQHF
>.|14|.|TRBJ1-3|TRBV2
TGTGCCAGCAGTGGACAGAGCTCTGGAAACACCATATATTTT
CASSGQSSGNTIYF
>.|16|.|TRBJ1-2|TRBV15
TGTGCCACCAGCAGAGGGACCGGGGGAGGAAGGTCCGGCTACACCTTC
CATSRGTGGGRSGYTF
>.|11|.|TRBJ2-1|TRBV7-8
TGTGCCAGCAGCTTAGCTTGGGAGCAGTTCTTC
CASSLAWEQFF
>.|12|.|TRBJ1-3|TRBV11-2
TGTGCCAGCACCTCCGGGGGCGGCACCATATATTTT
CASTSGGGTIYF
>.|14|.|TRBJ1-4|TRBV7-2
TGTGCCAGCAGCTTAGCGTTTTCGAGTGGAAAACTGTTTTTT
CASSLAFSSGKLFF
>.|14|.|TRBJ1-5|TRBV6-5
TGTGCCAGCAGTCGGCAGGGCACCAATCAGCCCCAGCATTTT
CASSRQGTNQPQHF
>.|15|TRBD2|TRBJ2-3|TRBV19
TGTGCCAGTACCTCCGGGGGGGGTCGAACAGATACGCAGTATTTT
CASTSGGGRTDTQYF
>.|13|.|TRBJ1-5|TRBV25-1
TGTGCCAGCAACGAGGACATTTATCAGCCCCAGCATTTT
CASNEDIYQPQHF
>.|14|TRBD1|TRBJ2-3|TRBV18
TGTGCCAGCTCACCGGGACAGCTCACAGATACGCAGTATTTT
CASSPGQLTDTQYF
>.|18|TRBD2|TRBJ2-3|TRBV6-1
TGTGCCAGCAGTGGCTTACGGACTAGCGGGGGTAGCACAGATACGCAGTATTTT
CASSGLRTSGGSTDTQYF
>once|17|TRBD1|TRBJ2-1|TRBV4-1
TGCGCCAGCAGCCGAAGGAGAGGGGGACAGGACGACAATGAGCAGTTCTTC
CASSRRRGGQDDNEQFF
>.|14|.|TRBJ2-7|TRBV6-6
TGTGCCAGCAGTTATTCGTCCGGGATTTACGAGCAGTACTTC
CASSYSSGIYEQYF